Listed here is a single TCR beta chain. Trimming took off 0 bases at V and 9 bases at J, with 9 bases between the two ends. The CDR3 totals 12 residues. CDR1 and CDR2 (germline): SGDLS, YYNGEE. Method: immunoSEQ multiplex PCR; TCRdb's copy keeps in-frame clones and lacks some. The sample has a few hundred thousand clones, roughly nine tenths seen once. The data originate from a study of Ad26.COV2.S vaccination and SARS-CoV-2 variants. As for treatment: 15 to 20 received Ad26.COV2.S at low or high dose, single or two shots; 5 received placebo; per-sample allocation not given. Samples analyzed were those drawn on day 63 after the first vaccine or placebo injection.

V and J are TRBV9 and TRBJ1-1, with D perhaps TRBD1 (6 bases). Sequencing was performed on peripheral blood, taken in a trial of Ad26.COV2.S vaccine versus placebo. This clonotype was obtained from a person aged 18-65 years who received the Ad26.COV2.S COVID-19 vaccine or a placebo. The CDR3 DNA sequence: TGTGCCAGCAGCGTAGAACAGGGCCAAGCTTTCTTT. Translated, it gives CASSVEQGQAFF.